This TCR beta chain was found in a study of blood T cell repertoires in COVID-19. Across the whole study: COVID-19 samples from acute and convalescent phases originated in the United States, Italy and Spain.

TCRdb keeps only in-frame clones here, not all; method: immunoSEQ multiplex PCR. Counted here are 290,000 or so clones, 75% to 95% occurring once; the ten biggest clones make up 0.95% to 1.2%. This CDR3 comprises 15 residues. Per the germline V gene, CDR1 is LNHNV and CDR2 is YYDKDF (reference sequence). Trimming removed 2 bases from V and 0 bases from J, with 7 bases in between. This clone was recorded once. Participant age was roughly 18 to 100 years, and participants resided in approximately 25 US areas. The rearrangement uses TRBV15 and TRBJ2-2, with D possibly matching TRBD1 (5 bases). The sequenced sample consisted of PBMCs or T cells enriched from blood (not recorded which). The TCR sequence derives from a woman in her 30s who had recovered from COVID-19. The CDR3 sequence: CATSRLDTNTGELFF. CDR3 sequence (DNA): TGTGCCACCAGCAGATTGGACACGAACACCGGGGAGCTGTTTTTT.